The 27 T cell receptor beta chains listed next were all sequenced from one sample in a study of cytomegalovirus exposure and HLA in healthy donors. Vbeta (60) and Jbeta (13) primers were used in the PCR. TCRdb keeps only in-frame clones here, not all; method: immunoSEQ multiplex PCR. The sample includes 150,000 to 200,000 clones, about 77% of them seen just once. Material for sequencing was PBMCs. Receptor source: a man between 18 and 35 years old in good health and CMV-seropositive.

The gene calls are TRBV6-5 and TRBJ2-2; maybe TRBD1 (6 bases). V lost 4 bases and J lost 1, with 13 bases in between. The length of the CDR3 is 16 residues. The V gene's germline CDR1 is MNHEY and CDR2 SVGAGI. The CDR3 bases are TGTGCCAGCAGTTTCGACGGGACAAAGAACACCGGGGAGCTGTTTTTT. Protein sequence: CASSFDGTKNTGELFF.

This chain uses TRBV4-2 with TRBJ2-5; the match to TRBD1 covers 8 bases. V shed 7 bases and J 3 bases; nucleotides not matched to a gene: 10. CDR3 size: 15 residues. CDR1 and CDR2 from the germline V gene are LGHNA and YNFKEQ. This CDR3 reads CASTITPGQEETQYF. CDR3 nucleotides: TGTGCCAGCACCATAACCCCGGGACAGGAAGAGACCCAGTACTTC.

Details on this clone: The junction does not match germline at one end; this may be a read error. The chain uses TRBV6-5 and TRBJ2-7; 9 bases align to TRBD2. From germline, CDR1 is MNHEY and CDR2 SVGAGI. CDR3 size: 15 residues. CDR3 amino acids: CASRGRLAASYGQYF. CDR3 in DNA: TGTGCCAGCAGGGGAAGACTAGCGGCTTCCTACGGGCAGTACTTC.

V and J are TRBV5-1 and TRBJ2-7, with a weak D call TRBD2 (5 bases). Germline CDR1 reads SGHRS; CDR2 reads YFSETQ. This CDR3 is built from 14 residues. Trimming cost V 2 bases and J 3 bases, with 12 bases left between them. CDR3 sequence reads: CASSLGISDYEQYF. CDR3 sequence (DNA): TGCGCCAGCAGCTTAGGTATTAGCGACTACGAGCAGTACTTC. The full variable domain, in which reference TRBV5-1 and TRBJ2-7 provide the parts outside the CDR3, is KAGVTQTPRYLIKTRGQQVTLSCSPISGHRSVSWYQQTPGQGLQFLFEYFSETQRNKGNFPGRFSGRQFSNSRSEMNVSTLELGDSALYLCASSLGISDYEQYFGPGTRLTVT.

The V gene is TRBV12-5, the J gene TRBJ1-3; D remains ambiguous. The CDR3 length is 14 residues. The V end was cut by 11 bases, the J end by 4 bases, with 18 bases between. CDR1 is LGHNT and CDR2 is FRNRAP in the germline V gene. This CDR3 reads CASSVGASGNTIYF. Written as DNA, the CDR3 is TGTGCTTCCTCGGTGGGCGCTTCAGGAAACACCATATATTTT.

V gene TRBV6-4 combines with J gene TRBJ1-1; TRBD1 agrees at 7 bases. This CDR3 has 14 residues. The V gene end was trimmed by 5 bases and the J gene end by 6 bases; junction bases not matched to a gene: 9. The germline CDR1 and CDR2 sequences are MRHNA and SNTAGT. The CDR3 sequence: CASSRTGTASEAFF. As DNA, the CDR3 is TGTGCCAGCAGTAGGACTGGGACAGCCTCTGAAGCTTTCTTT.

The J gene is TRBJ2-2, the V gene TRBV9; 7 bases map to TRBD2. This CDR3 is built from 14 residues. The germline V gene encodes CDR1 SGDLS and CDR2 YYNGEE. V lost 3 bases to trimming and J lost 5 bases; unmatched junction nucleotides: 4. The CDR3 bases are TGTGCCAGCAGCGGGGGGGGGATTACCGGGGAGCTGTTTTTT. This sequence encodes CASSGGGITGELFF.

This chain connects TRBV11-1 to TRBJ1-2; D may be TRBD1 (5 bases). Germline lookup yields CDR1 SGHAT and CDR2 FQDESV (reference sequence). V dropped 6 bases and J dropped 5 bases, with 19 bases sitting between them. The CDR3 sequence is 15 residues long. The CDR3 nucleotides are TGTGCCAGCAGACTAAGTGGTCAAGACAGTTATGGCTACACCTTC. This codes for CASRLSGQDSYGYTF.

The chain has TRBV19 and TRBJ2-7, with 8 bases aligning to TRBD1. The CDR3 length is 13 residues. Germline trimming cut 4 bases from V and 2 bases from J; bases unmatched to any gene: 1. Germline-derived CDR1 and CDR2 are LNHDA and SQIVND (reference sequence). The CDR3 loop is CASSRTGTYEQYF. CDR3 DNA: TGTGCCAGTAGTAGGACAGGGACCTACGAGCAGTACTTC.

V gene TRBV28 combines with J gene TRBJ2-1, with 12 bases that match TRBD2. With V trimmed by 5 bases and J by 7 bases, 12 bases remained unmatched. Germline lookup yields CDR1 MDHEN and CDR2 SYDVKM. The CDR3 is made up of 17 amino acids. Here the CDR3 DNA reads TGTGCCAGCAGTCCCCCTAGCGGACTAGCGGGACCAAATGAGCAGTTCTTC. This translates into CASSPPSGLAGPNEQFF.

V and J are TRBV14 and TRBJ1-3; D is uncertain. Germline V CDR1 and CDR2: SGHDN, FVKESK. The CDR3 totals 16 residues. V was trimmed by 1 base and J by 0 bases, leaving 10 bases between them. As DNA, the CDR3 is TGTGCCAGCAGCCAAGGTTCCGTACTCTCTGGAAACACCATATATTTT. Translation gives CASSQGSVLSGNTIYF.

The chain recombines TRBV7-9 with TRBJ1-1; D remains unclear. CDR3 length: 11 residues. Germline loops: CDR1 SEHNR, CDR2 FQNEAQ (reference sequence). With 6 bases removed from V and 6 bases from J, the gap between germline ends came to 8 bases. As DNA, the CDR3 is TGTGCCAGCAGACCCGGGGCTGAAGCTTTCTTT. Its protein is CASRPGAEAFF. The full variable domain, with the rest looked up from reference TRBV7-9 and TRBJ1-1, is DTGVSQNPRHKITKRGQNVTFRCDPISEHNRLYWYRQTLGQGPEFLTYFQNEAQLEKSRLLSDRFSAERPKGSFSTLEIQRTEQGDSAMYLCASRPGAEAFFGQGTRLTVV.

The rearrangement links TRBV6-1 to TRBJ2-7; 7 bases are a match to TRBD2. The germline gives CDR1 MNHNS, CDR2 SASEGT. With V trimmed by 3 bases and J by 2 bases, 7 bases remained unmatched. The CDR3 consists of 15 residues. In DNA form, the CDR3 reads TGTGCCAGCAGTGACAGCGGGACGGAGGCCTACGAGCAGTACTTC. As protein: CASSDSGTEAYEQYF.

The chain links TRBV9 to TRBJ1-2, with TRBD1 matching 10 bases. Trimming at V came to 0 bases and at J to 4 bases, leaving 9 bases not matched to a gene. The CDR3 spans 17 residues. In germline, CDR1 is SGDLS, CDR2 YYNGEE. DNA for the CDR3: TGTGCCAGCAGCGTAGAGGGGGGGACAGGGGTGGCCTATGGCTACACCTTC. Amino acid sequence: CASSVEGGTGVAYGYTF.

The chain combines TRBV5-6 with TRBJ1-1; 9 bases agree with TRBD1. This CDR3 has 16 residues. Looked up from germline, CDR1 is SGHDT and CDR2 is YYEEEE. V was clipped by 2 bases and J by 7 bases; unmatched bases: 12. The CDR3 bases are TGTGCCAGCAGCTTCAAACAGGGGGCCCGGATCGATGAAGCTTTCTTT. Translation: CASSFKQGARIDEAFF. Together with reference TRBV5-6 and TRBJ1-1, the CDR3 gives the full variable domain: DAGVTQSPTHLIKTRGQQVTLRCSPKSGHDTVSWYQQALGQGPQFIFQYYEEEERQRGNFPDRFSGHQFPNYSSELNVNALLLGDSALYLCASSFKQGARIDEAFFGQGTRLTVV.

The chain uses TRBV6-5 and TRBJ1-4; a weak D match, TRBD1 (5 bases). Germline V gene sequence: CDR1 MNHEY, CDR2 SVGAGI. V lost 0 bases, J lost 6 bases, and 8 bases lay in between. The CDR3 sequence is 14 residues long. Here the CDR3 DNA reads TGTGCCAGCAGTTACTCAGGGGTTGATGAAAAACTGTTTTTT. Translated: CASSYSGVDEKLFF.

This sequence joins TRBV6-9 and TRBJ2-7, with D possibly matching TRBD1 (5 bases). Germline CDR1 MNHGY, CDR2 SVAAGI. Trimming cost V 4 bases and J 0 bases, with 13 bases left between them. The CDR3 loop spans 15 amino acids. In nucleotides, the CDR3 is TGTGCCAGCAGTTGCTGGCAGGGTGGCTCCTACGAGCAGTACTTC. Amino acid sequence: CASSCWQGGSYEQYF.

The J gene is TRBJ1-3, the V gene TRBV7-3; D might be TRBD1 (5 bases). Deletions cut 2 bases from V and 4 bases from J, with 21 bases between. Germline V gene sequence: CDR1 SGHTA, CDR2 FQGTGA. The CDR3 has 18 residues. The CDR3 reads CASSLFAIMTALGNTIYF. The CDR3 coding sequence is TGTGCCAGCAGCTTATTTGCTATTATGACAGCACTAGGAAACACCATATATTTT.

The J gene is TRBJ2-1, the V gene TRBV5-1; 7 bases agree with TRBD2. CDR3 size: 16 residues. Germline V gene sequence: CDR1 SGHRS, CDR2 YFSETQ. The ends lost 3 bases at V and 2 bases at J; junction bases unmatched: 8. As DNA, the CDR3 is TGCGCCAGCAGCTCCCGTGCGGGAGCTACCTACAATGAGCAGTTCTTC. Translated: CASSSRAGATYNEQFF. The whole variable domain, remainder taken from reference TRBV5-1 and TRBJ2-1, is KAGVTQTPRYLIKTRGQQVTLSCSPISGHRSVSWYQQTPGQGLQFLFEYFSETQRNKGNFPGRFSGRQFSNSRSEMNVSTLELGDSALYLCASSSRAGATYNEQFFGPGTRLTVL.

The J gene is TRBJ2-6, the V gene TRBV7-9, with 9 bases that match TRBD1. After removal of 7 bases from V and 4 bases from J, the junction contained 11 bases not matched to a gene. This CDR3 contains 17 residues. Germline CDR1 SEHNR, CDR2 FQNEAQ (reference sequence). CDR3 sequence: CASISGTGLTGANVLTF. The CDR3 DNA reads as TGTGCCAGCATCTCCGGGACAGGGTTAACCGGGGCCAACGTCCTGACTTTC. The whole variable domain, remainder taken from reference TRBV7-9 and TRBJ2-6, is DTGVSQNPRHKITKRGQNVTFRCDPISEHNRLYWYRQTLGQGPEFLTYFQNEAQLEKSRLLSDRFSAERPKGSFSTLEIQRTEQGDSAMYLCASISGTGLTGANVLTFGAGSRLTVL.

The genes are TRBV5-6 and TRBJ1-1; D possibly corresponds to TRBD1 (5 bases). Germline assignment: CDR1 SGHDT and CDR2 YYEEEE. The CDR3 has 12 residues. The V gene lost 0 bases and the J gene lost 7 bases, with 7 bases spanning the gap. In DNA, the CDR3 is TGTGCCAGCAGCTTGGTGGGGGGTGAAGCTTTCTTT. Its translation: CASSLVGGEAFF.

This rearrangement joins TRBV5-1 to TRBJ2-3; TRBD1 might be the D (5 bases). From germline, CDR1 is SGHRS and CDR2 YFSETQ. This CDR3 contains 15 residues. Trimming removed 2 bases at V and 2 bases at J, with 12 bases between. The CDR3 loop is CASSFTQGHTDTQYF. CDR3 DNA: TGCGCCAGCAGCTTTACCCAGGGTCACACAGATACGCAGTATTTT.

The chain has TRBV4-1 and TRBJ2-5, with D maybe TRBD2 (6 bases). The tail of the sequence fits TRBJ2-7 better, so the J call may be wrong. Germline V gives CDR1 MGHRA, CDR2 YSYEKL. The CDR3 covers 15 residues. In DNA, the CDR3 is TGCGCCAGCAGCCAAGAGTACGGGGGAACGTACGAGCAGTACTTC. Its translation: CASSQEYGGTYEQYF.

The J gene is TRBJ1-2, the V gene TRBV7-2; 10 bases are shared with TRBD1. The germline gives CDR1 SGHTA, CDR2 FQGNSA. This CDR3 has 14 residues. With 5 bases clipped from V and 4 bases from J, the junction kept 4 bases outside the gene matches. The DNA for the CDR3 is TGTGCCAGCAGCACCCGGACAGGGGGCTATGGCTACACCTTC. This sequence encodes CASSTRTGGYGYTF.

This clone was observed a single time. This chain uses TRBV2 with TRBJ2-7; D ambiguous. V lost 6 bases, J lost 5 bases, and 11 bases lay in between. Germline CDR1 reads SNHLY; CDR2 reads FYNNEI. The CDR3 covers 12 residues. The CDR3 DNA is TGTGCCAGCAGGCCCGACAATCACGAGCAGTACTTC. It is translated as CASRPDNHEQYF.

V usage is TRBV28 and J usage is TRBJ1-5; no clear D gene. The CDR3 extends over 12 amino acids. Germline V gives CDR1 MDHEN, CDR2 SYDVKM. The germline V and J ends were trimmed by 7 bases and 7 bases, with 11 bases remaining between them. In nucleotides, the CDR3 is TGTGCCAGCACGTGGGCGGGACAGCCCCAGCATTTT. Translating gives CASTWAGQPQHF.

On this clone itself: Since the CDR3 does not end with the conserved phenylalanine or tryptophan, this likely comes from a read error. In nucleotides, the CDR3 is TGTGCCAGCAGTGAGATACGTCATTTTCCTAATTCACCCCTCCACCTT. Its translation is CASSEIRHFPNSPLHL. The chain combines TRBV2 with TRBJ1-6; D is ambiguous. CDR1 and CDR2 from the germline V gene are SNHLY and FYNNEI. The CDR3 length is 16 residues. The V gene lost 3 bases and the J gene lost 6 bases, with 15 bases spanning the gap.